Listed below are T cell receptor beta chains from one sample, sequenced in a study of PD-L1 blockade in urothelial cancer. This table comes from immunoSEQ multiplex PCR, and its TCRdb copy is limited to in-frame clones, with some not included. The table includes 100,000 or so clones, over 80% detected once. This material consisted of PBMCs, taken around atezolizumab (anti-PD-L1) treatment. These receptors were taken from a woman aged 80 or over with urothelial cancer. Both conserved end residues are part of each CDR3. The order of the fields is clone size, CDR3 length, J gene, V gene, D gene, CDR3 protein, CDR3 DNA. The D gene is left open where the match is weak. Size tells how often a clone was seen (once, few, many) or the class of an expanded clone, and some rows leave it out.

NA | 15 | TRBJ2-7 | TRBV4-1 | NA | CASSQGAADSYEQYF | TGCGCCAGCAGCCAGGGGGCAGCAGACTCCTACGAGCAGTACTTC
NA | 13 | TRBJ2-7 | TRBV2 | TRBD1 | CASWDRASYEQYF | TGTGCCAGCTGGGACAGGGCCTCCTACGAGCAGTACTTC
NA | 18 | TRBJ2-1 | TRBV27 | NA | CASSLSSLAFRLGNEQFF | TGTGCCAGCAGTTTATCGTCGCTAGCTTTCCGCCTGGGCAATGAGCAGTTCTTC
NA | 15 | TRBJ1-3 | TRBV19 | NA | CASSNQGSSGNTIYF | TGTGCCAGTAGCAACCAGGGGTCGAGTGGAAACACCATATATTTT
NA | 13 | TRBJ2-5 | TRBV10-1 | NA | CASSQLVGETQYF | TGCGCCAGCAGTCAACTAGTAGGGGAGACCCAGTACTTC
NA | 13 | TRBJ1-2 | TRBV18 | TRBD1 | CASSPGDRDGYTF | TGTGCCAGCTCACCAGGGGACAGGGATGGCTACACCTTC
NA | 17 | TRBJ2-3 | TRBV5-1 | TRBD2 | CASSLSWSSGRPDTQYF | TGCGCCAGCAGCTTGAGTTGGTCTAGCGGGAGGCCAGATACGCAGTATTTT
NA | 15 | TRBJ2-3 | TRBV7-3 | TRBD2 | CASSLNSGRTDTQYF | TGTGCCAGCAGCTTAAACAGCGGGAGAACAGATACGCAGTATTTT
once | 13 | TRBJ2-7 | TRBV5-1 | NA | CASSLQDSYEQYF | TGCGCCAGCAGCTTACAGGACTCCTACGAGCAGTACTTC
NA | 15 | TRBJ2-7 | TRBV9 | NA | CASSVGGTGLYEQYF | TGTGCCAGCAGCGTAGGTGGGACGGGACTCTACGAGCAGTACTTC
NA | 14 | TRBJ2-1 | TRBV27 | TRBD1 | CASSGQGAYNEQFF | TGTGCCAGCAGCGGACAGGGGGCCTACAATGAGCAGTTCTTC
NA | 15 | TRBJ2-5 | TRBV18 | NA | CASSREGVPQETQYF | TGTGCCAGCTCACGCGAAGGGGTCCCACAAGAGACCCAGTACTTC
NA | 18 | TRBJ2-5 | TRBV10-3 | TRBD2 | CAISGGRREGPYQETQYF | TGTGCCATCAGTGGGGGACGACGGGAGGGCCCCTACCAAGAGACCCAGTACTTC
once | 13 | TRBJ2-5 | TRBV2 | TRBD1 | CASSRQGEETQYF | TGTGCCAGCAGTAGACAGGGGGAAGAGACCCAGTACTTC
NA | 14 | TRBJ2-7 | TRBV11-2 | TRBD2 | CASSLGAGGNEQYF | TGTGCCAGCAGCTTGGGGGCGGGGGGGAACGAGCAGTACTTC
NA | 13 | TRBJ1-1 | TRBV28 | NA | CASSFPLSIEAFF | TGTGCCAGCAGTTTTCCCCTAAGTATTGAAGCTTTCTTT
NA | 14 | TRBJ1-2 | TRBV12-5 | NA | CASGAQGTSSGYTF | TGTGCTAGTGGCGCCCAAGGGACAAGCTCTGGCTACACCTTC
NA | 13 | TRBJ2-7 | TRBV28 | TRBD1 | CASSSGQDYEQYF | TGTGCCAGCAGTAGCGGACAGGACTACGAGCAGTACTTC
NA | 15 | TRBJ1-4 | TRBV5-6 | NA | CASSLTPSPGEKLFF | TGTGCCAGCAGCTTGACACCCTCACCGGGTGAAAAACTGTTTTTT
NA | 14 | TRBJ1-3 | TRBV7-9 | TRBD1 | CANEDREGGNTIYF | TGTGCCAACGAGGACAGGGAAGGAGGAAACACCATATATTTT
few | 15 | TRBJ2-3 | TRBV2 | TRBD2 | CATEGLAGGADTQYF | TGTGCCACCGAAGGATTAGCGGGAGGTGCAGATACGCAGTATTTT
NA | 14 | TRBJ1-2 | TRBV7-9 | NA | CASSLALSNYGYTF | TGTGCCAGCAGCTTAGCGTTATCTAACTATGGCTACACCTTC
NA | 16 | TRBJ2-5 | TRBV10-2 | TRBD2 | CASAGTSGLNGETQYF | TGCGCCAGCGCCGGGACTAGCGGTCTCAACGGGGAGACCCAGTACTTC
NA | 12 | TRBJ1-5 | TRBV27 | NA | CASSRGGQPQHF | TGTGCCAGCAGTAGGGGCGGTCAGCCCCAGCATTTT
NA | 13 | TRBJ2-7 | TRBV29-1 | TRBD2 | CSALIAGRSEQYF | TGCAGCGCCTTAATAGCGGGACGGTCCGAGCAGTACTTC
NA | 19 | TRBJ2-7 | TRBV5-1 | TRBD2 | CASSSQPGLAGGPPDEQYF | TGCGCCAGCAGCTCCCAACCGGGACTAGCGGGAGGCCCCCCGGATGAGCAGTACTTC
NA | 14 | TRBJ1-3 | TRBV28 | NA | CASSPRGSGNTIYF | TGTGCCAGCAGTCCCAGGGGCTCAGGAAACACCATATATTTT
NA | 16 | TRBJ1-4 | TRBV10-2 | TRBD1 | CASSKGTGRVGEKLFF | TGCGCCAGCAGCAAAGGGACAGGGCGGGTTGGTGAAAAACTGTTTTTT
NA | 15 | TRBJ1-1 | TRBV28 | NA | CASRGQGFMKGEAFF | TGTGCCAGCAGGGGACAAGGCTTCATGAAGGGGGAAGCTTTCTTT
NA | 16 | TRBJ2-3 | TRBV5-4 | NA | CASSQNRGAVGDTQYF | TGTGCCAGCAGCCAAAACCGGGGGGCAGTAGGAGATACGCAGTATTTT
NA | 14 | TRBJ1-2 | TRBV5-4 | TRBD1 | CASSFPQGAYGYTF | TGTGCCAGCAGCTTTCCACAGGGGGCATATGGCTACACCTTC
NA | 17 | TRBJ1-2 | TRBV4-2 | NA | CASSQDSPGGPRYGYTF | TGTGCCAGCAGCCAAGATTCCCCAGGAGGGCCTCGCTATGGCTACACCTTC
few | 17 | TRBJ2-7 | TRBV4-2 | NA | CASSPLGNDPGAYEQYF | TGTGCCAGCAGCCCCCTCGGAAATGACCCGGGGGCCTACGAGCAGTACTTC
NA | 15 | TRBJ2-2 | TRBV11-2 | TRBD1 | CASSSTGYGTGELFF | TGTGCCAGCAGCTCGACAGGGTACGGCACCGGGGAGCTGTTTTTT
NA | 13 | TRBJ2-7 | TRBV29-1 | TRBD1 | CSVTGTGVHEQYF | TGCAGCGTCACCGGGACAGGGGTCCACGAGCAGTACTTC
NA | 15 | TRBJ2-3 | TRBV18 | TRBD1 | CASSSLQGAADTQYF | TGTGCCAGCTCATCACTCCAGGGGGCAGCAGATACGCAGTATTTT
NA | 15 | TRBJ2-7 | TRBV6-5 | TRBD1 | CASRARQGSSYEQYF | TGTGCCAGCAGAGCCCGACAGGGCAGCTCCTACGAGCAGTACTTC
NA | 16 | TRBJ2-7 | TRBV7-8 | TRBD2 | CASSRSSGMTLYEQYF | TGTGCCAGCAGCCGGTCCAGCGGGATGACCCTTTACGAGCAGTACTTC
few | 13 | TRBJ2-1 | TRBV27 | TRBD1 | CASSITGANEQFF | TGTGCCAGCAGTATTACAGGGGCCAATGAGCAGTTCTTC
NA | 12 | TRBJ1-1 | TRBV2 | TRBD1 | CASSGTGGEAFF | TGTGCCAGCAGTGGGACAGGGGGTGAAGCTTTCTTT
NA | 15 | TRBJ2-7 | TRBV19 | TRBD2 | CASSLGLAGLYEQYF | TGTGCCAGTAGTTTGGGACTAGCGGGGCTTTACGAGCAGTACTTC
NA | 15 | TRBJ2-3 | TRBV11-2 | NA | CASSLGVRGTDTQYF | TGTGCCAGCAGCTTAGGTGTCAGGGGCACAGATACGCAGTATTTT
NA | 11 | TRBJ1-1 | TRBV5-5 | NA | CASSDITEAFF | TGTGCCAGCAGCGACATCACTGAAGCTTTCTTT
NA | 13 | TRBJ1-5 | TRBV7-2 | TRBD1 | CASSPDRAQPQHF | TGTGCCAGCAGTCCGGACAGGGCTCAGCCCCAGCATTTT
once | 12 | TRBJ1-1 | TRBV11-2 | NA | CASSLWGSEAFF | TGTGCCAGCAGCTTATGGGGCAGTGAAGCTTTCTTT
NA | 13 | TRBJ2-1 | TRBV6-5 | TRBD1 | CASSYAWTGEQFF | TGTGCCAGCAGTTACGCCTGGACAGGGGAGCAGTTCTTC
few | 15 | TRBJ2-2 | TRBV7-3 | TRBD2 | CASSDAGGPVGELFF | TGTGCCAGCAGTGATGCGGGAGGGCCAGTCGGGGAGCTGTTTTTT
NA | 14 | TRBJ2-7 | TRBV11-3 | TRBD1 | CASSQGQGAGEQYF | TGTGCCAGCAGCCAAGGACAGGGGGCTGGCGAGCAGTACTTC
NA | 16 | TRBJ2-2 | TRBV2 | TRBD2 | CASRGPGLAGVGELFF | TGTGCCAGCAGAGGACCGGGACTAGCGGGGGTCGGGGAGCTGTTTTTT
NA | 16 | TRBJ2-2 | TRBV27 | NA | CASSLRSGSNTGELFF | TGTGCCAGCAGTTTACGGTCAGGGTCGAACACCGGGGAGCTGTTTTTT